The following is a TCR beta chain sequence with its context. The antigen remains undetermined. Each patient relapsed following autologous stem cell transplantation, and prior brentuximab vedotin exposure differed. Out of thawed PBMCs, magnetic negative selection purified CD4+ T cells. Patients had relapsed/refractory classical Hodgkin lymphoma with complete response, partial response or progressive disease as best response. The data were obtained in a study of PD-1 blockade in classical Hodgkin lymphoma. The protocol was immunoSEQ multiplex PCR, while the TCRdb copy is restricted to in-frame clones and leaves out a portion. The repertoire has about 8,500 clones, roughly four fifths of them found once; the top ten carry 9% to 14%. Study results and caveats: Relative to healthy donors, newly diagnosed patients reportedly had lower baseline TCR diversity, which was reported as lower still in relapsed/refractory patients. Complete responders' diversity at baseline resembled that of newly diagnosed patients. It was CD4+ TCR diversity, not CD8+, that rose significantly by C4D1.

V was trimmed by 2 bases and J by 1 base, leaving 11 bases between them. The CDR3 consists of 16 residues. Germline CDR1 reads KGHSH; CDR2 reads LQKENI. The source is a human donor with classical Hodgkin lymphoma. Sequenced here: CD4+ T cells from blood, sampled at baseline. J is TRBJ2-2 and V is TRBV18, with TRBD1 as a possible D gene (5 bases). This chain's CDR3 is CASSPLGALNTGELFF. CDR3 sequence (DNA): TGTGCCAGCTCACCATTAGGGGCCTTGAACACCGGGGAGCTGTTTTTT. The full variable domain, with the rest looked up from reference TRBV18 and TRBJ2-2, is NAGVMQNPRHLVRRRGQEARLRCSPMKGHSHVYWYRQLPEEGLKFMVYLQKENIIDESGMPKERFSAEFPKEGPSILRIQQVVRGDSAAYFCASSPLGALNTGELFFGEGSRLTVL.